These 18 T cell receptor beta chains came from one sample sequenced in a study of spatial heterogeneity in lung cancer. A single record per CDR3 protein comes from TCRdb applying MiXCR to the 5' RACE reads. The table has fewer than 30,000 distinct CDR3 sequences, less than 6% seen once. The time point is: blood at routine non-recurrence follow-up after resection. Whole RNA obtained from tumor, nontumor lung or frozen PBMC underwent sequencing without sorting. The sample was PBMCs, taken at follow-up. The receptors here all came from a male donor with early-stage non-small cell lung cancer.

This chain connects TRBV27 to TRBJ1-5, with D unresolved. This CDR3 contains 13 residues. V lost 3 bases to trimming and J lost 4 bases, with 7 bases between them. Germline CDR1 reads MNHEY; CDR2 reads SMNVEV (reference sequence). CDR3 nucleotide sequence: TGTGCCAGCAGTTTGGTGGGAAATCAGCCCCAGCATTTT. Amino acid sequence: CASSLVGNQPQHF.

This clonotype was observed a handful of times. This rearrangement joins TRBV6-2 or TRBV6-3 to TRBJ2-2; no clear D. The CDR3 sequence is 14 residues long. Trimming took 2 bases from V and 3 from J, leaving 7 bases between them. Germline V gene sequence: CDR1 MNHEY, CDR2 SVGEGT. The CDR3 spells CASSYRRDTGELFF. CDR3 in DNA: TGTGCCAGCAGTTACCGGCGAGACACCGGGGAGCTGTTTTTT.

This clonotype was seen repeatedly, ten times or more. The rearrangement uses TRBV29-1 and TRBJ2-1, with TRBD1 identical over 9 bases. J gave up 5 bases and V 5 bases, and 10 bases lay outside the gene matches. The CDR3 has 15 amino acids. Germline CDR1 is SQVTM and CDR2 is ANQGSEA. The chain's CDR3 is CSVRPRDRANNEQFF. The CDR3 bases are TGCAGCGTTCGCCCCCGGGACAGGGCCAACAATGAGCAGTTCTTC.

In this sample, this clonotype turned up many times. The V gene is TRBV11-2, the J gene TRBJ1-2, with a tentative D call TRBD1 (6 bases). The CDR3 consists of 16 residues. Looked up from germline, CDR1 is SGHAT and CDR2 is FQNNGV. Trimming took off 4 bases at V and 4 bases at J, with 19 bases between the two ends. The DNA for the CDR3 is TGTGCCAGCAGCTCCACCCGGGGGCAACGGGGCTATGGCTACACCTTC. Protein product: CASSSTRGQRGYGYTF. Full variable domain (outside the CDR3, taken from reference TRBV11-2 and TRBJ1-2): EAGVAQSPRYKIIEKRQSVAFWCNPISGHATLYWYQQILGQGPKLLIQFQNNGVVDDSQLPKDRFSAERLKGVDSTLKIQPAKLEDSAVYLCASSSTRGQRGYGYTFGSGTRLTVV.

Relative to its sample, this clonotype is medium-sized (0.01 to 0.1%). The chain couples TRBV6-2 or TRBV6-3 to TRBJ2-1, with 13 bases lining up with TRBD2. CDR1 is MNHEY and CDR2 is SVGEGT in the germline V gene. V trimming: 6 bases; J trimming: 6 bases; junction bases outside the gene matches: 5. The CDR3 spans 15 residues. DNA for the CDR3: TGTGCCAGCAGAGAAACTAGCGGGGGGGCCAATGAGCAGTTCTTC. This codes for CASRETSGGANEQFF.

This clonotype was seen a few times. V is TRBV14 and J is TRBJ1-1; D gene unclear. V shed 3 bases and J shed 7 bases, with 15 bases lying between them. Germline assignment: CDR1 SGHDN and CDR2 FVKESK. The CDR3 runs to 14 residues. The CDR3 reads CASSQFTDLGEAFF. The CDR3 bases are TGTGCCAGCAGCCAGTTTACGGACCTGGGTGAAGCTTTCTTT.

This clonotype occurred many times. This chain uses TRBV20-1 with TRBJ1-1, with 8 bases identical to TRBD1. The CDR3 totals 14 residues. V was pared by 6 bases and J by 1 base, with 7 bases of the junction left unmatched. Looked up from germline, CDR1 is DFQATT and CDR2 is SNEGSKA (reference sequence). For the CDR3, the DNA is TGCAGTGCACGTAAGGACAGGGAGAACACTGAAGCTTTCTTT. Translated: CSARKDRENTEAFF.

This clonotype was picked up many times. The chain joins TRBV28 to TRBJ2-7, with D perhaps assigned TRBD1 or TRBD2 (5 bases each). The V end lost 6 bases, the J end lost 2 bases, and 14 bases lay between the germline ends. This CDR3 spans 14 amino acids. Germline V gives CDR1 MDHEN, CDR2 SYDVKM. This CDR3 reads CASSGPGPPYEQYF. CDR3 sequence (DNA): TGTGCCAGCAGCGGCCCGGGACCACCCTACGAGCAGTACTTC.

This clonotype was counted a few times. J is TRBJ2-5 and V is TRBV7-9, with TRBD1 as a possible D gene (5 bases). With 5 bases removed from V and 1 base from J, the gap between germline ends came to 17 bases. Germline-derived CDR1 and CDR2 are SEHNR and FQNEAQ (reference sequence). This CDR3 contains 16 residues. The CDR3 sequence: CASSPTVGGRQETQYF. CDR3 DNA: TGTGCCAGCAGCCCGACAGTGGGCGGTCGCCAAGAGACCCAGTACTTC.

This clonotype was seen at least ten times. This rearrangement joins TRBV7-9 to TRBJ2-3; D could derive from TRBD1 or TRBD2 (5 bases each). V lost 5 bases, J lost 1 base, and 10 bases lay in between. This CDR3 region has 14 residues. Germline loops: CDR1 SEHNR, CDR2 FQNEAQ (reference sequence). The CDR3 reads CASSTLGGTDTQYF. The CDR3 DNA reads TGTGCCAGCAGCACACTAGGGGGCACAGATACGCAGTATTTT.

This clonotype was observed at least ten times. The genes are TRBV30 and TRBJ1-6; D remains ambiguous. Per the germline V gene, CDR1 is GTSNPN and CDR2 is SVGIG (reference sequence). The CDR3 is 14 amino acids. Deletions cut 2 bases from V and 3 bases from J, with 8 bases between. CDR3 in amino acids: CAWSNPGYNSPLHF. In nucleotides, the CDR3 is TGTGCCTGGAGTAACCCAGGCTATAATTCACCCCTCCACTTT. Full variable domain (missing parts from reference TRBV30 and TRBJ1-6): SQTIHQWPATLVQPVGSPLSLECTVEGTSNPNLYWYRQAAGRGLQLLFYSVGIGQISSEVPQNLSASRPQDRQFILSSKKLLLSDSGFYLCAWSNPGYNSPLHFGNGTRLTVT.

This clonotype was seen a handful of times. V is TRBV11-2 and J is TRBJ1-1; D uncertain. V lost 5 bases, J lost 5 bases, and 9 bases lay in between. Germline lookup yields CDR1 SGHAT and CDR2 FQNNGV. CDR3 length: 12 amino acids. This chain's CDR3 is CASSPEGTEAFF. The CDR3 region has the DNA TGTGCCAGCAGCCCCGAGGGAACTGAAGCTTTCTTT.

This clonotype has at least ten counts. The chain has TRBV20-1 and TRBJ2-3; D might be TRBD2 (6 bases). V shed 6 bases and J shed 5 bases, with 15 bases lying between them. Looked up from germline, CDR1 is DFQATT and CDR2 is SNEGSKA (reference sequence). The CDR3 consists of 13 residues. As DNA, the CDR3 is TGCAGTGCCCCGCGGGGAGCCCTAGATACGCAGTATTTT. It encodes CSAPRGALDTQYF.

This clonotype has only a few counts. The V call is TRBV2, the J call TRBJ2-1, with a possible D match to TRBD2 (6 bases). Germline V gives CDR1 SNHLY, CDR2 FYNNEI. Between the trimmed V and J ends, which lost 6 bases and 5 bases, there was a span of 11 bases. CDR3 size: 13 residues. CDR3 amino acids: CASRVTSNNEQFF. The CDR3 DNA reads TGTGCCAGCAGGGTTACTAGCAACAATGAGCAGTTCTTC.

This clonotype occurred many times. The rearrangement joins TRBV7-9 to TRBJ2-1, with 9 bases that match TRBD2. J gave up 4 bases and V 2 bases, and 9 bases lay outside the gene matches. The CDR3 consists of 17 residues. Looked up from germline, CDR1 is SEHNR and CDR2 is FQNEAQ (reference sequence). The CDR3 loop is CASSLLGVTSGYNEQFF. CDR3 in DNA: TGTGCCAGCAGCTTACTTGGGGTGACTAGCGGATACAATGAGCAGTTCTTC.

Ten or more counts support this clonotype. V and J are TRBV7-2 and TRBJ2-5; no reliable D call. Germline CDR1 reads SGHTA; CDR2 reads FQGNSA. With 1 base removed from V and 5 bases from J, the gap between germline ends came to 8 bases. CDR3 length equals 13 residues. CDR3 in DNA: TGTGCCAGCAGCTTAGGGGGTGGGGAGACCCAGTACTTC. This sequence encodes CASSLGGGETQYF.

At least ten counts were recorded for this clonotype. V gene TRBV6-6 combines with J gene TRBJ1-2; 7 bases are a match to TRBD1. The CDR3 sequence is 12 residues long. V lost 8 bases, J lost 3 bases, and 3 bases stayed unmatched. Germline CDR1 MNHNY, CDR2 SVGAGI (reference sequence). The CDR3 coding sequence is TGTGCCAGCGGACAGGAGGACTATGGCTACACCTTC. It is translated as CASGQEDYGYTF.

V usage is TRBV20-1 and J usage is TRBJ2-4; TRBD2 is a possible D gene (5 bases). V lost 0 bases to trimming and J lost 14 bases, with 20 bases between them. The CDR3 sequence is 14 residues long. The V gene's germline CDR1 is DFQATT and CDR2 SNEGSKA (reference sequence). CDR3 DNA: TGCAGTGCTAGAGACAATACCGGACCGGGGAGCGAGTACTTC. Protein product: CSARDNTGPGSEYF.